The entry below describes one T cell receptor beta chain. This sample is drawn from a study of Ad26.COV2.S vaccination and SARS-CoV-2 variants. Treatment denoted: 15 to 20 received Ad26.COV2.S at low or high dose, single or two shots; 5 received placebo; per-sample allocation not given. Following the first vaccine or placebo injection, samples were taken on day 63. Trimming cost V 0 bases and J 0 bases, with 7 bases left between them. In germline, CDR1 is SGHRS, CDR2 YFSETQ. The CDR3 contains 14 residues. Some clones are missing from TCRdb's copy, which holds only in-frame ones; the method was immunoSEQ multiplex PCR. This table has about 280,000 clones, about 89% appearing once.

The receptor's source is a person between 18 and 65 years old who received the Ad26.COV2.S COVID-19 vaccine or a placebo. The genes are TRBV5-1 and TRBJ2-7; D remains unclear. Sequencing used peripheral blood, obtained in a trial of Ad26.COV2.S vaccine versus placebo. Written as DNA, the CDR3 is TGCGCCAGCAGCTTGGTATATGGCTCCTACGAGCAGTACTTC. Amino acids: CASSLVYGSYEQYF.